This T cell receptor beta chain appears in the sequencing data of a study of OX40 agonist ivuxolimab in advanced cancers. Background on the study: The patients received agonistic anti-OX40 (CD134) antibody ivuxolimab. Males comprised about 84% of the group, whose mean age was approximately 60 years (range 23 to 79). Study-wide points: CD8+ T cells averaged more expanded clones than CD4+.

Sequencing used immunoSEQ multiplex PCR; TCRdb keeps in-frame clones, though not all of them. The sample includes 75,000 to 95,000 clones, roughly four fifths of them seen just once. Cycle 7 day 1, cycle 4 day 1, and baseline were the timepoints at which blood was sampled. About this clone itself: Its specificity is not known.

Per the germline V gene, CDR1 is MNHEY and CDR2 is SMNVEV (reference sequence). V dropped 5 bases and J dropped 3; count of bases not matched to a gene: 5. The CDR3 contains 14 residues. This clonotype was sampled from an adult with an advanced solid tumor such as melanoma, head and neck, liver or kidney cancer. The sequenced sample was CD4+ or CD8+ T cells sorted from blood, obtained in a trial of the OX40 agonist ivuxolimab. V is TRBV27 and J is TRBJ2-7; 9 positions match TRBD1. CDR3 nucleotide sequence: TGTGCCAGCAGTAACCCGGGACAGGGCTACGAGCAGTACTTC. It specifies CASSNPGQGYEQYF.